The next 9 T cell receptor beta chains were all read from a single sample in a study of shared clonotypes between healthy human individuals. Some clones are missing from TCRdb's copy, which holds only in-frame ones; the method was immunoSEQ multiplex PCR. The data contain over 950,000 clones, around 77% of them singletons. Sequences were obtained from memory CD4+ T cells from PBMCs. As for subset: CD45RA-negative fraction. These TCRs come from a man aged 18 to 30 in good health. Some clones in this sample may be carry-over from other donors' samples.

The chain is built from TRBV4-1 and TRBJ2-4; D call uncertain. The CDR3 covers 13 residues. The germline CDR1 and CDR2 sequences are MGHRA and YSYEKL. Trimming pared 0 bases from V and 13 bases from J, leaving 13 bases between. The CDR3 DNA follows: TGCGCCAGCAGCCAAGATCTCCGGCGACTCCAGTACTTC. Amino acids: CASSQDLRRLQYF.

This sequence joins TRBV30 and TRBJ2-4; D tentatively fits TRBD1 or TRBD2 (5 bases each). Trimming cost V 2 bases and J 2 bases, with 10 bases left between them. Germline lookup yields CDR1 GTSNPN and CDR2 SVGIG (reference sequence). This CDR3 contains 14 residues. CDR3 region: CAWSYGGSKNIQYF. CDR3 bases: TGTGCCTGGAGTTATGGGGGATCCAAAAACATTCAGTACTTC.

The chain couples TRBV6-1 to TRBJ2-7; 8 bases align to TRBD1. Germline V lookup: CDR1 MNHNS, CDR2 SASEGT. The CDR3 is made up of 14 amino acids. With V trimmed by 6 bases and J by 4 bases, 8 bases remained unmatched. In DNA, the CDR3 is TGTGCCAGCAGCCCGGACAGGGATATTTACGAGCAGTACTTC. Protein sequence: CASSPDRDIYEQYF.

This clone appeared a few times. This CDR3 is also generated by other DNA sequences in the sample. The CDR3 region has the DNA TGTGCCTGGATAACTAGCAGGGGTACTGAAGCTTTCTTT. It translates to CAWITSRGTEAFF. The gene calls are TRBV30 and TRBJ1-1, with D perhaps matching TRBD1 (6 bases). The CDR3 consists of 13 residues. The V gene lost 4 bases and the J gene lost 5 bases, with 14 bases spanning the gap. Germline loops: CDR1 GTSNPN, CDR2 SVGIG (reference sequence).

The rearrangement links TRBV9 to TRBJ1-2; D is undetermined. The germline V gene encodes CDR1 SGDLS and CDR2 YYNGEE. Trimming took off 0 bases at V and 8 bases at J, with 8 bases between the two ends. CDR3 length: 12 amino acids. The CDR3 DNA reads TGTGCCAGCAGCGTAGACCTGGTAGGCTACACCTTC. Protein: CASSVDLVGYTF. The full variable domain, rest sourced from reference TRBV9 and TRBJ1-2, is DSGVTQTPKHLITATGQRVTLRCSPRSGDLSVYWYQQSLDQGLQFLIQYYNGEERAKGNILERFSAQQFPDLHSELNLSSLELGDSALYFCASSVDLVGYTFGSGTRLTVV.

In this sample, this clone turned up a few times. The rearrangement links TRBV10-3 to TRBJ2-1; D unresolved. V was trimmed by 4 bases and J by 6 bases, leaving 13 bases between them. Germline V gives CDR1 ENHRY, CDR2 SYGVKD. This CDR3 contains 14 residues. The DNA of the CDR3 is TGTGCCATCAGTGCTGGCGCCGGCCGCAATGAGCAGTTCTTC. Protein sequence: CAISAGAGRNEQFF.

This clone has only a few counts. This sample includes further DNA sequences coding for the same CDR3. This chain connects TRBV6-1 to TRBJ2-1; 8 nucleotides line up with TRBD1. This CDR3 comprises 14 residues. Germline V CDR1 and CDR2: MNHNS, SASEGT. V trimming: 3 bases; J trimming: 6 bases; junction bases outside the gene matches: 4. The CDR3 loop reads CASSEDRVRNEQFF. The CDR3 coding sequence is TGTGCCAGCAGTGAGGACAGGGTTCGCAATGAGCAGTTCTTC.

This chain uses TRBV21-1 with TRBJ2-7; the table's D call of TRBD1 was not tested on the DNA. TRBV21-1 is a documented pseudogene. The length of the CDR3 is 16 residues. CDR3 sequence (DNA): TGTGCCAGCCCCAGGGAATACAACGGTAGCTCCTACGAGCAGTACTTC. It specifies CASPREYNGSSYEQYF.

V gene TRBV10-1 combines with J gene TRBJ2-1; D is perhaps TRBD2 (5 bases). The V end was cut by 3 bases, the J end by 0 bases, with 12 bases between. The CDR3 loop spans 16 amino acids. Germline V gene lookup returns CDR1 WNHNN and CDR2 SYGVQD (reference sequence). In nucleotides, the CDR3 is TGCGCCAGCAGTGAATCGGGGTCTAGCTCCTACAATGAGCAGTTCTTC. This codes for CASSESGSSSYNEQFF.